This TCR beta chain was observed in a study of T-cell reconstitution after alpha-beta-depleted transplantation in children. Study results and limitations: The main origin of T-cell counts and diversity one year after transplant was newly produced T cells. The study reportedly traced alpha-beta T cells about two months after transplant to several hundred expanded graft clones. Where some patients showed high TCRbeta diversity at day 60, it came from recipient T cells and thymic progenitors that had survived.

This clonotype was detected many times. Its matching antigen is unknown. After removal of 2 bases from V and 6 bases from J, the junction contained 3 bases not matched to a gene. CDR3 length: 14 residues. Germline V gene sequence: CDR1 SGHKS, CDR2 YYEKEE (reference sequence). It was with unique molecular identifiers that the TCRbeta library was prepared. TCRdb re-derived calls from the PCR reads in MiXCR, one entry per CDR3 protein. The sample lists 610,000 or so distinct CDR3 sequences; 25% to 30% were seen once. The V call is TRBV5-5, the J call TRBJ2-3; 10 bases are shared with TRBD2. Sequenced material: PBMCs, taken before TCRalphabeta/CD19-depleted stem cell transplant. This clonotype was sampled from a boy under three years old with Wiskott-Aldrich syndrome, due to receive a stem cell transplant. Here the CDR3 reads CASSFLAGVDTQYF. In DNA form, the CDR3 reads TGTGCCAGCAGCTTTCTAGCGGGAGTTGATACGCAGTATTTT. The full variable domain, in which reference TRBV5-5 and TRBJ2-3 provide the parts outside the CDR3, is DAGVTQSPTHLIKTRGQQVTLRCSPISGHKSVSWYQQVLGQGPQFIFQYYEKEERGRGNFPDRFSARQFPNYSSELNVNALLLGDSALYLCASSFLAGVDTQYFGPGTRLTVL.